This entry describes one T cell receptor (beta chain). TCRdb keeps only in-frame clones here, not all; method: immunoSEQ multiplex PCR. The profile shows fewer than 200,000 clones, approximately 89% of them singletons. This sample is part of a study of cytomegalovirus exposure and HLA in healthy donors. Germline V gene data show CDR1 as MDHEN and CDR2 as SYDVKM. The CDR3 consists of 15 residues. With 5 bases clipped from V and 0 bases from J, the junction kept 4 bases outside the gene matches. The TCR sequence derives from a young man in good health and CMV-seropositive. Material for sequencing was PBMCs. V usage is TRBV28 and J usage is TRBJ2-5; TRBD1 aligns across 9 bases. This CDR3 reads CASSRQGEDQETQYF. The CDR3, as DNA: TGTGCCAGCAGTCGACAGGGGGAGGACCAAGAGACCCAGTACTTC.